This T cell receptor (beta chain) was identified in a study of cytomegalovirus exposure and HLA in healthy donors. Across the study: HLA-typed donors were the source of about 85 million unique TCRs held in an early data release.

Regarding the study as a whole: Sequencing depth roughly uniform across donors was assumed in presence/absence analyses. Later analysis demonstrated an association between a missense DCLRE1C variant and TCR beta V- and J-gene trimming.

This clone was picked up one time. What it recognizes is unknown. Use of 60 Vbeta and 13 Jbeta primers characterized the PCR. Clones were read by immunoSEQ multiplex PCR, and TCRdb kept only the in-frame ones, dropping some. The data hold roughly 110,000 clones, with approximately 71% observed a single time. This sequence was found in a middle-aged man in good health and CMV-seronegative. The material sequenced was PBMCs.

Here the CDR3 reads CASGLGGGDTGELFF. DNA for the CDR3: TGTGCTAGTGGTTTAGGGGGAGGGGACACCGGGGAGCTGTTTTTT. This sequence joins TRBV12-5 and TRBJ2-2; possible D gene TRBD2, 7 bases. The CDR3 spans 15 residues. The V end lost 3 bases, the J end lost 3 bases, and 11 bases lay between the germline ends. Germline V gene sequence: CDR1 LGHNT, CDR2 FRNRAP.